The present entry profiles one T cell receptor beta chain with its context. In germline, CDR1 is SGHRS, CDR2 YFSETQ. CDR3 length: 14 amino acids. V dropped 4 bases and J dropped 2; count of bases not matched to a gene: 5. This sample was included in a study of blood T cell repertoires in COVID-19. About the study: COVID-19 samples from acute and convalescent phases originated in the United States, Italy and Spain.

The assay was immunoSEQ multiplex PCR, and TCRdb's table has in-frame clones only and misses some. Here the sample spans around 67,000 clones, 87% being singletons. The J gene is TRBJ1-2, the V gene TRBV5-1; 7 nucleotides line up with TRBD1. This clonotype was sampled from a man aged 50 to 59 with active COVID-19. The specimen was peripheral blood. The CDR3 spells CASSGDRRNYGYTF. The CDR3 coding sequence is TGCGCCAGCAGCGGGGACAGAAGGAACTATGGCTACACCTTC.